The present T cell receptor (beta chain) was sequenced within a study of CD8 T cells in Susac syndrome. CD8+ and CD4+ blood T cells underwent TCR beta sequencing. RNA in amounts of roughly 0.45 to 1 ug was reverse transcribed with random hexamers. TCRdb reprocessed the immunoSEQ multiplex PCR reads with MiXCR, giving one entry per CDR3 protein. The table records over 130,000 distinct CDR3 sequences, 95% of them present only once. The germline V gene has CDR1 GTSNPN and CDR2 SVGIG (reference sequence). CDR3 length: 11 amino acids. V was trimmed by 8 bases and J by 5 bases, leaving 13 bases between them.

This clonotype was obtained from a human donor with multiple sclerosis. The genes are TRBV30 and TRBJ2-7, with a weak D call TRBD1 (5 bases). Sequenced material: CD4+ T cells from PBMCs. CDR3 loop: CAVKGRNEQYF. The CDR3 nucleotides read TGTGCCGTCAAGGGGCGTAACGAGCAGTACTTC.